Listed below are T cell receptor beta chains from one sample, sequenced in a study of blood T cell repertoires in COVID-19. Sequencing was performed with immunoSEQ multiplex PCR; in TCRdb, only in-frame clones are kept and a portion is missing. The repertoire consists of about 210,000 clones, with roughly nine tenths occurring once and the leading ten covering 1% to 1.5%. Input material: peripheral blood. The source is a man aged 25-45 years with acute or convalescent COVID-19. CDR3s leave out the opening cysteine and the closing phenylalanine or tryptophan. The order of the fields is V gene, clone size, J gene, CDR3 protein. Where a row states a size, it is once, few, many or the class of an expanded clone; other rows omit it.

>TRBV4-1|-|TRBJ1-5
ASSQKGQGAISQPQH
>TRBV27|-|TRBJ2-7
ASSLKGGSSSYEQY
>TRBV2|-|TRBJ2-7
ASTSDRADYEQY
>TRBV29-1|-|TRBJ1-2
STTSSEVYGYT
>TRBV28|once|TRBJ1-6
ASSLLGGSRRSYNSPLH
>TRBV28|-|TRBJ1-5
ASSQIDQPQH
>TRBV12-5|-|TRBJ2-7
ASGETPTYEQY
>TRBV3-1/TRBV3-2|-|TRBJ2-6
ASSGPTGANVLT
>TRBV6-5|once|TRBJ2-2
ASSFVPNTGELF
>TRBV4-2|-|TRBJ2-3
ASSQASGQGTDTQY
>TRBV6-1|-|TRBJ1-2
ASSEVNRNYGYT
>TRBV6-5|-|TRBJ1-6
ASKSYSNSPLH
>TRBV12-3/TRBV12-4|-|TRBJ2-5
ASRRGQETQY
>TRBV6-5|-|TRBJ1-2
ASSPRQGLGYT
>TRBV7-2|-|TRBJ2-1
ASSLGSGTGYHNEQF
>TRBV2|-|TRBJ1-6
ASRLTGPNSPLH
>TRBV7-8|-|TRBJ2-5
ASSLDLTGASAQY
>TRBV6-4|-|TRBJ1-2
ASSAAGNYGYT
>TRBV5-1|-|TRBJ2-5
ASSLVGGIQETQY
>TRBV5-1|-|TRBJ2-3
ASTVASSTDTQY
>TRBV9|-|TRBJ2-2
ASSPRPEGAGELF
>TRBV29-1|-|TRBJ1-1
SVEFARRANTEAF
>TRBV28|-|TRBJ1-2
ASSLPGQYTYGYT
>TRBV28|-|TRBJ1-1
ASSFRGRAF
>TRBV7-2|-|TRBJ1-6
ASSVQGSPLH
>TRBV19|-|TRBJ1-2
ASSTGNSYGYT
>TRBV25-1|-|TRBJ2-2
ASSEGLAGNTGELF
>TRBV19|once|TRBJ2-3
ATDQGLGTDTQY
>TRBV7-3|-|TRBJ1-6
ASSLNAGGNSPLH
>TRBV28|-|TRBJ1-6
ASSGEGNSPLH
>TRBV19|-|TRBJ1-2
ASSIDSGTGLNYGYT
>TRBV18|-|TRBJ2-3
ASSPQLGTQY
>TRBV28|-|TRBJ2-3
ASSLLIADTQY
>TRBV2|-|TRBJ1-5
ASSDNSNQPQH
>TRBV28|-|TRBJ2-1
ASSLTANSGRGF
>TRBV28|-|TRBJ1-1
ASSPLRTGGHTEAF
>TRBV4-1|many|TRBJ2-5
ASSQAGLARTQETQY
>TRBV11-2|-|TRBJ2-5
ASSYRLAGAETQY
>TRBV12-3/TRBV12-4|-|TRBJ1-2
ASSKQGRYGYT
>TRBV19|-|TRBJ1-1
ASSQGVAEAF
>TRBV6-5|-|TRBJ1-4
ASRRQQGVGEKLF
>TRBV5-6|-|TRBJ1-1
ASSFGTGINTEAF
>TRBV9|few|TRBJ2-7
ASSFRPLSDEQY
>TRBV2|-|TRBJ2-4
ASSGPGAKNIQY
>TRBV28|-|TRBJ1-5
ASRKSQGYRAQH
>TRBV27|few|TRBJ2-7
ASSVNRGSYEQY
>TRBV18|-|TRBJ2-1
ASSPRDTGGGEQF
>TRBV27|-|TRBJ1-3
ASSLSPRRMLVWSGPGDTIY
>TRBV12-3/TRBV12-4|-|TRBJ2-3
ASSLAGLLLY
>TRBV21-1|-|TRBJ2-3
ASSKERGQGLVRGTDTQY
>TRBV3-1/TRBV3-2|-|TRBJ2-1
ASSPKGVSYNEQF
>TRBV6-5|-|TRBJ1-4
ASRTGFQYEKLF
>TRBV18|once|TRBJ1-1
ASSQGQGALNTEAF